This entry lists 27 T cell receptor beta chains sequenced from one sample in a study of glioma-infiltrating T cells after dendritic cell vaccination. As to time point: after dendritic cell vaccination, including at tumor progression/relapse. Profiled with immunoSEQ multiplex PCR; TCRdb holds only in-frame clones, not every one. The sample includes about 91,000 clones, 75% to 90% seen only once; the top ten take approximately 2%. The sample was blood, taken after dendritic cell vaccination. These receptors originate from a human donor with glioblastoma.

This chain connects TRBV6-1 to TRBJ1-5; 8 positions match TRBD1. The CDR3 spans 14 residues. CDR1 is MNHNS and CDR2 is SASEGT in the germline V gene. V shed 5 bases, J shed 5 bases, and the junction held 5 bases outside the gene matches. The CDR3 DNA is TGTGCCAGCAGTCCCGGGACAGGTTATCAGCCCCAGCATTTT. Protein sequence: CASSPGTGYQPQHF.

V gene TRBV7-8 combines with J gene TRBJ1-2; no firm D call. The V end lost 1 base, the J end lost 4 bases, and 13 bases lay between the germline ends. The CDR3 runs to 15 residues. Germline loops: CDR1 SGHVS, CDR2 FQNEAQ. CDR3 in DNA: TGTGCCAGCAGCTTAGAGCCCACCGACACCTATGGCTACACCTTC. Residues: CASSLEPTDTYGYTF.

The J gene is TRBJ1-2, the V gene TRBV27; D remains ambiguous. This CDR3 contains 14 residues. CDR1 is MNHEY and CDR2 is SMNVEV in the germline V gene (reference sequence). V was trimmed by 2 bases and J by 5 bases, leaving 12 bases between them. The CDR3 DNA reads as TGTGCCAGCAGTTTAAAATTTACAGCTTATGGCTACACCTTC. Protein product: CASSLKFTAYGYTF.

V usage is TRBV12-5 and J usage is TRBJ2-7, with TRBD1 identical over 9 bases. The CDR3 sequence is 14 residues long. With 6 bases clipped from V and 7 bases from J, the junction kept 10 bases outside the gene matches. Germline CDR1 LGHNT, CDR2 FRNRAP. The CDR3 sequence is CASGRDRGEGEQYF. The CDR3 DNA is TGTGCTAGTGGGAGAGACAGGGGGGAGGGGGAGCAGTACTTC.

The CDR3 protein is CASSSGSVKDTQYF. In nucleotides, the CDR3 is TGTGCCAGCAGTTCCGGGAGTGTGAAAGATACGCAGTATTTT. The chain couples TRBV27 to TRBJ2-3; a possible D gene is TRBD2 (6 bases). Germline-derived CDR1 and CDR2 are MNHEY and SMNVEV (reference sequence). The CDR3 extends over 14 amino acids. Deletions cut 4 bases from V and 5 bases from J, with 13 bases between.

This clone was picked up one time. The CDR3 loop is CASGTPNTGELFF. The CDR3 region has the DNA TGTGCCAGCGGGACACCTAACACCGGGGAGCTGTTTTTT. The genes are TRBV25-1 and TRBJ2-2, with D perhaps matching TRBD1 (6 bases). The length of the CDR3 is 13 residues. Germline V gene sequence: CDR1 MGHDK, CDR2 SYGVNS. Trimming removed 8 bases at V and 2 bases at J, with 9 bases between.

The V gene is TRBV27, the J gene TRBJ2-2; 11 bases are a match to TRBD2. The CDR3 runs 16 residues. V dropped 5 bases and J dropped 5; count of bases not matched to a gene: 7. CDR1 is MNHEY, CDR2 SMNVEV, per germline (reference sequence). The CDR3 DNA reads as TGTGCCAGCAGTCCGACTAGCGGGATGGGAACCGGGGAGCTGTTTTTT. This sequence encodes CASSPTSGMGTGELFF.

The gene calls are TRBV19 and TRBJ1-1; no reliable D call. The V end lost 5 bases, the J end lost 1 base, and 8 bases lay between the germline ends. Germline lookup yields CDR1 LNHDA and CDR2 SQIVND (reference sequence). This CDR3 contains 13 residues. CDR3 residues: CASSLPWNTEAFF. CDR3 coding DNA: TGTGCCAGTAGTCTCCCTTGGAACACTGAAGCTTTCTTT.

V gene TRBV6-1 combines with J gene TRBJ1-4; 10 bases line up with TRBD1. Trimming removed 2 bases from V and 8 bases from J; junction bases left unmatched: 8. The CDR3 extends over 16 amino acids. The germline V gene has CDR1 MNHNS and CDR2 SASEGT. The CDR3 DNA reads TGTGCCAGCAGTGAAAGGGGGACAGGGGAGTACGAAAAACTGTTTTTT. Residues: CASSERGTGEYEKLFF.

V and J are TRBV18 and TRBJ2-7, with 7 bases lining up with TRBD1. The CDR3 covers 14 residues. The trim removed 0 bases at V and 2 bases at J, leaving 1 base unmatched. Germline CDR1 and CDR2: KGHSH and LQKENI. CDR3: CASSPPTGPYEQYV. In DNA, the CDR3 is TGTGCCAGCTCACCACCGACAGGGCCCTACGAGCAGTACGTC.

The CDR3 coding sequence is TGTGCCAGCAGCTTCGCTACAGGGATCTATGGCTACACCTTC. Amino acids: CASSFATGIYGYTF. V and J are TRBV7-9 and TRBJ1-2, with D possibly being TRBD1 (6 bases). Trimming pared 3 bases from V and 4 bases from J, leaving 12 bases between. The CDR3 runs to 14 residues. The germline V gene encodes CDR1 SEHNR and CDR2 FQNEAQ (reference sequence).

The chain employs TRBV6-5 and TRBJ1-5; a weak D match, TRBD1 (5 bases). In germline, CDR1 is MNHEY, CDR2 SVGAGI. Trimming took off 3 bases at V and 5 bases at J, with 8 bases between the two ends. This CDR3 is built from 13 residues. CDR3 coding DNA: TGTGCCAGCAGTTATCGGGGGGATCAGCCCCAGCATTTT. Residues: CASSYRGDQPQHF.

This clone was observed once. This rearrangement joins TRBV5-1 to TRBJ1-1; D is uncertain. The CDR3 contains 13 residues. The germline gives CDR1 SGHRS, CDR2 YFSETQ. V dropped 2 bases and J dropped 8 bases, with 13 bases sitting between them. CDR3 DNA: TGCGCCAGCAGCTTACCCTCCCCGGGGGAAGCTTTCTTT. Amino acids: CASSLPSPGEAFF.

V gene TRBV27 combines with J gene TRBJ1-5; TRBD1 agrees at 7 bases. Germline V gene lookup returns CDR1 MNHEY and CDR2 SMNVEV (reference sequence). J was trimmed by 0 bases and V by 5 bases; bases with no gene match: 10. This CDR3 region has 17 residues. DNA for the CDR3: TGTGCCAGCAGTCCCTGGGACAGCTCGATTAGCAATCAGCCCCAGCATTTT. As protein: CASSPWDSSISNQPQHF.

This chain links TRBV2 with TRBJ1-3; D is unclear. The V gene's germline CDR1 is SNHLY and CDR2 FYNNEI. The CDR3 loop spans 13 amino acids. V dropped 6 bases and J dropped 6 bases, with 12 bases sitting between them. The CDR3 coding sequence is TGTGCCAGCAGGGGAGGAATGCAAAACACCATATATTTT. This sequence encodes CASRGGMQNTIYF.

This clone was recorded only once. The CDR3 coding sequence is TGTGCCACGGGGTCGGCCACCGGGGAGCTGTTTTTT. Encoded protein: CATGSATGELFF. V is TRBV19 and J is TRBJ2-2; TRBD2 might be the D (5 bases). Germline assignment: CDR1 LNHDA and CDR2 SQIVND (reference sequence). This CDR3 contains 12 residues. Trimming removed 10 bases from V and 4 bases from J, with 10 bases in between.

The CDR3 region has the DNA TGTGCCAGCAGTCCGGGGGGGGCGACCACTGAAGCTTTCTTT. Translated, it gives CASSPGGATTEAFF. The chain employs TRBV6-4 and TRBJ1-1, with D possibly TRBD1 on 6 matching bases. This CDR3 has 14 residues. Germline loops: CDR1 MRHNA, CDR2 SNTAGT. The V end lost 5 bases, the J end lost 4 bases, and 14 bases lay between the germline ends.

The rearrangement uses TRBV13 and TRBJ1-5; no clear D gene. V lost 0 bases and J lost 0, with 3 bases in between. The CDR3 sequence is 14 residues long. Germline values: CDR1 PRHDT, CDR2 FYEKMQ (reference sequence). Here the CDR3 DNA reads TGTGCCAGCAGCTTAGGCTCTAGCAATCAGCCCCAGCATTTT. Translated, it gives CASSLGSSNQPQHF.

This clone was recorded only once. CDR3: CASSPSGTTHNEQFF. The CDR3 region has the DNA TGCGCCAGCAGCCCTTCTGGGACTACCCACAATGAGCAGTTCTTC. The genes are TRBV5-1 and TRBJ2-1, with 7 nucleotides matching TRBD2. CDR1 is SGHRS and CDR2 is YFSETQ in the germline V gene. The CDR3 runs 15 residues. V gave up 4 bases and J gave up 5 bases; unmatched junction bases: 9.

This clone was picked up a small number of times. The chain links TRBV5-4 to TRBJ1-2; D gene ambiguous. This CDR3 has 13 amino acids. Trimming left V 2 bases short and J 4 bases short, with 9 bases between. Germline assignment: CDR1 SGHNT and CDR2 YYREEE (reference sequence). CDR3 DNA: TGTGCCAGCAGCTTTACAGACCTCTATGGCTACACCTTC. Its translation is CASSFTDLYGYTF.

The chain employs TRBV9 and TRBJ2-3, with 12 bases fitting TRBD2. The germline V gene has CDR1 SGDLS and CDR2 YYNGEE. J was trimmed by 2 bases and V by 1 base; bases with no gene match: 5. The CDR3 contains 17 residues. The DNA of the CDR3 is TGTGCCAGCAGCGTATCCGGACTAGCGGGATTCACAGATACGCAGTATTTT. Its translation is CASSVSGLAGFTDTQYF.

Only a few counts were recorded for this clone. This chain joins TRBV5-1 and TRBJ1-2; tentatively, D is TRBD1 (5 bases). Germline CDR1 SGHRS, CDR2 YFSETQ. This CDR3 is 16 amino acids long. Trimming left V 1 base short and J 4 bases short, with 17 bases between. Here the CDR3 DNA reads TGCGCCAGCAGCTTGATTGGGGGGGACGTTACCTATGGCTACACCTTC. Its protein is CASSLIGGDVTYGYTF.

The V call is TRBV5-6, the J call TRBJ1-1, with 8 bases matching TRBD1. CDR1 is SGHDT and CDR2 is YYEEEE in the germline V gene. V lost 1 base and J lost 0; bases outside the gene matches: 5. This CDR3 is 16 amino acids long. The DNA of the CDR3 is TGTGCCAGCAGCTTGACCCCAGGGGGCTTGAACACTGAAGCTTTCTTT. It translates to CASSLTPGGLNTEAFF.

CDR3 nucleotide sequence: TGTGCCAGCAGCTTGACAGGGTCCGACACTGAAGCTTTCTTT. Translating it yields CASSLTGSDTEAFF. The V call is TRBV7-3, the J call TRBJ1-1; 7 bases map to TRBD1. Germline V gene lookup returns CDR1 SGHTA and CDR2 FQGTGA. The CDR3 totals 14 residues. V shed 3 bases, J shed 3 bases, and the junction held 4 bases outside the gene matches.

The rearrangement links TRBV5-4 to TRBJ2-3; 7 bases match TRBD2. This CDR3 is built from 15 residues. Losses at the gene ends were 4 bases for V and 0 bases for J; bases not matched to a gene: 5. Germline-derived CDR1 and CDR2 are SGHNT and YYREEE (reference sequence). The CDR3 reads CASSLLATSTDTQYF. CDR3 in DNA: TGTGCCAGCAGCCTACTAGCGACTAGCACAGATACGCAGTATTTT.

This clone was seen just once. The J gene is TRBJ1-6, the V gene TRBV19; D is possibly TRBD1 (5 bases). The CDR3 totals 16 residues. The ends were cut back, 6 bases at V and 10 bases at J, with 22 bases in the middle. Germline V CDR1 and CDR2: LNHDA, SQIVND (reference sequence). The CDR3: CASSEGRVLAGSPLHF. CDR3 nucleotide sequence: TGTGCCAGTAGCGAGGGCAGGGTGCTAGCGGGGTCACCCCTCCACTTT.

The chain has TRBV28 and TRBJ1-1, with 7 bases matching TRBD1. Germline-derived CDR1 and CDR2 are MDHEN and SYDVKM. The CDR3 length is 12 residues. V lost 7 bases to trimming and J lost 3 bases; unmatched junction nucleotides: 2. CDR3 sequence: CASKGADTEAFF. CDR3 bases: TGTGCCAGCAAGGGGGCCGACACTGAAGCTTTCTTT.